The present entry profiles one T cell receptor (beta chain) with its context. This specimen belongs to a study of T cells after posttransplantation cyclophosphamide. Germline CDR1 reads MNHNS; CDR2 reads SASEGT. This CDR3 comprises 15 residues. The junction had 6 bases not matched to a gene; V was cut back by 4 bases and J by 1 base. Sequenced by immunoSEQ multiplex PCR; TCRdb stores in-frame clones only, minus some. The sample has approximately 6,800 clones, about 92% seen once; the top ten hold just under 4.5%. A marrow graft followed busulfan-fludarabine conditioning, with cyclophosphamide on days +3 and +4.

J is TRBJ1-1 and V is TRBV6-1, with 7 bases matching TRBD1. The starting material was CD8+ T cells sorted from blood, obtained after allogeneic stem cell transplant with posttransplant cyclophosphamide. This sequence was found in a male patient between 55 and 70 years old who received an allogeneic stem cell transplant from a related donor and was CMV-positive. The graft donor may have contributed some T cells. CDR3 nucleotide sequence: TGTGCCAGCAGTGCCTACGGGACAGCGAACACTGAAGCTTTCTTT. Its translation: CASSAYGTANTEAFF.